The 19 T cell receptor beta chains below come from one sample, sequenced in a study of CD8 T cells in ankylosing spondylitis (dated by TCRdb to the late 2010s). Library preparation was by 5' RACE. Sequencing was performed on an Illumina HiSeq 2500. TCRdb trimmed public reads at Q25 via fastp, called clones via MiXCR and kept in-frame beta chains. Each CDR3 protein gets just one entry, which takes the most common genes and DNA from the rows behind it. In this sample the table shows under 400,000 distinct CDR3 sequences, about 9.9% of which occur a single time. The top ten clones comprise roughly a tenth of the sample. The sequencing input was blood, either unsorted or a sorted T cell fraction (not recorded which). The receptor set was obtained from a female donor with ankylosing spondylitis or in good health (not recorded which).

This chain uses TRBV5-5 with TRBJ2-3; D unresolved. Trimming took off 4 bases at V and 8 bases at J, with 14 bases between the two ends. Germline values: CDR1 SGHKS, CDR2 YYEKEE (reference sequence). The CDR3 consists of 13 residues. The CDR3 DNA is TGTGCCAGCAGCCCGTTGGTTCCCAGTACGCAGTATTTT. Translated, it gives CASSPLVPSTQYF.

This clonotype was observed many times. The chain uses TRBV20-1 and TRBJ2-3; no firm D call. Germline CDR1 and CDR2: DFQATT and SNEGSKA (reference sequence). The CDR3 covers 15 residues. V lost 3 bases and J lost 2, with 15 bases in between. CDR3: CSASLGTLPTDTQYF. As DNA, the CDR3 is TGCAGTGCTAGTCTTGGAACTCTCCCCACAGATACGCAGTATTTT.

This clonotype was recorded a few times. The gene calls are TRBV7-2 and TRBJ1-2, with 9 bases fitting TRBD1. The V and J ends lost 5 bases and 2 bases, in that order; junction bases with no gene match: 6. Germline V gives CDR1 SGHTA, CDR2 FQGNSA. This CDR3 region has 15 residues. CDR3 sequence: CASSPRTGENYGYTF. The CDR3 nucleotides are TGTGCCAGCAGCCCCCGGACAGGGGAAAACTATGGCTACACCTTC.

This clonotype was recorded many times. The rearrangement joins TRBV6-2 or TRBV6-3 to TRBJ2-1; no firm D call. The germline gives CDR1 MNHEY, CDR2 SVGEGT. V lost 2 bases to trimming and J lost 6 bases, with 14 bases between them. This CDR3 has 15 amino acids. CDR3 nucleotides: TGTGCCAGCAGTTACAAGCCCTTGCGGACCAATGAGCAGTTCTTC. It encodes CASSYKPLRTNEQFF.

The table lists this clonotype with many counts. The chain recombines TRBV20-1 with TRBJ2-1; D remains ambiguous. The CDR3 covers 14 residues. V dropped 0 bases and J dropped 4 bases, with 10 bases sitting between them. Germline CDR1 is DFQATT and CDR2 is SNEGSKA (reference sequence). CDR3: CSARDSRLYNEQFF. The CDR3 DNA reads TGCAGTGCTAGAGATTCCAGGCTGTACAATGAGCAGTTCTTC.

The table lists this clonotype with many counts. V gene TRBV6-5 combines with J gene TRBJ2-3, with D perhaps matching TRBD2 (5 bases). CDR1 and CDR2 from the germline V gene are MNHEY and SVGAGI. Trimming took 2 bases from V and 0 from J, leaving 12 bases between them. This CDR3 comprises 16 residues. CDR3 nucleotides: TGTGCCAGCAGTTACAGGAGGTTCTCTAGCACAGATACGCAGTATTTT. Its translation is CASSYRRFSSTDTQYF.

This clonotype was counted many times. This chain joins TRBV7-9 and TRBJ1-4, with D perhaps matching TRBD1 (5 bases). The CDR3 totals 12 residues. V was shortened by 4 bases and J by 12 bases, with 12 bases between the two germline ends. From germline, CDR1 is SEHNR and CDR2 FQNEAQ (reference sequence). This chain's CDR3 is CASSWDRSELFF. The CDR3 coding sequence is TGTGCCAGCAGCTGGGACCGAAGTGAACTGTTTTTT. Based on the CDR3 plus reference TRBV7-9 and TRBJ1-4, the full variable domain is DTGVSQNPRHKITKRGQNVTFRCDPISEHNRLYWYRQTLGQGPEFLTYFQNEAQLEKSRLLSDRFSAERPKGSFSTLEIQRTEQGDSAMYLCASSWDRSELFFGSGTQLSVL.

This clonotype has ten or more counts. This chain joins TRBV29-1 and TRBJ2-2, with 7 bases aligning to TRBD2. The CDR3 is 15 amino acids. Per germline, CDR1 SQVTM and CDR2 ANQGSEA. V was clipped by 0 bases and J by 5 bases; unmatched bases: 6. CDR3 protein: CSVEESGGSTGELFF. The CDR3 DNA reads as TGCAGCGTTGAAGAGTCGGGGGGTTCAACCGGGGAGCTGTTTTTT.

This clonotype was counted ten times or more. This chain uses TRBV19 with TRBJ2-2; 7 bases agree with TRBD1. The CDR3 contains 14 residues. Germline V gene sequence: CDR1 LNHDA, CDR2 SQIVND (reference sequence). The V and J ends lost 4 bases and 6 bases, in that order; junction bases with no gene match: 5. In DNA, the CDR3 is TGTGCCAGTAGTACGACAGGGTGGGCCGGGGAGCTGTTTTTT. As protein: CASSTTGWAGELFF.

This clonotype was seen at least ten times. The chain has TRBV6-2 or TRBV6-3 and TRBJ2-7; 7 bases match TRBD2. J gave up 0 bases and V 10 bases, and 9 bases lay outside the gene matches. Germline V gene data show CDR1 as MNHEY and CDR2 as SVGEGT. CDR3 size: 14 residues. The CDR3 loop reads CATIRGGSSYEQYF. The CDR3 nucleotides read TGTGCCACCATACGGGGCGGGAGCTCCTACGAGCAGTACTTC.

This clonotype was counted at least ten times. The J gene is TRBJ2-7, the V gene TRBV10-3; weak D call: TRBD1 (6 bases). This CDR3 comprises 14 residues. Germline V lookup: CDR1 ENHRY, CDR2 SYGVKD. V lost 5 bases to trimming and J lost 0 bases, with 11 bases between them. The CDR3 DNA reads TGTGCCATCAGTAGGGACACTTACTCCTACGAGCAGTACTTC. Translating it yields CAISRDTYSYEQYF.

This clonotype came up a few times. V gene TRBV12-3 or TRBV12-4 combines with J gene TRBJ1-2; 10 positions match TRBD1. The CDR3 runs to 17 residues. J gave up 2 bases and V 3 bases, and 9 bases lay outside the gene matches. CDR3 bases: TGTGCCAGCAGTTTCCAGGCCGGGACAGGGGAGAACTATGGCTACACCTTC. Translation: CASSFQAGTGENYGYTF.

This clonotype was seen repeatedly, ten times or more. The V and J genes are TRBV12-3 or TRBV12-4 and TRBJ2-2; 12 bases are shared with TRBD2. J was trimmed by 8 bases and V by 5 bases; bases with no gene match: 12. This CDR3 has 17 residues. CDR3 nucleotides: TGTGCCAGCAGTACCGCGAGGACTAGCGGGATATCAGGGGAGCTGTTTTTT. This encodes CASSTARTSGISGELFF.

J is TRBJ2-4 and V is TRBV3-1; D unclear. The V end was cut by 3 bases, the J end by 0 bases, with 12 bases between. The CDR3 loop spans 16 amino acids. Germline values: CDR1 LGHDT, CDR2 YNNKEL (reference sequence). The CDR3 sequence: CASSQRMALAKNIQYF. The CDR3 nucleotides are TGTGCCAGCAGCCAGAGGATGGCTTTAGCCAAAAACATTCAGTACTTC.

Only a few counts were recorded for this clonotype. The chain uses TRBV12-3 or TRBV12-4 and TRBJ2-2, with 10 bases aligning to TRBD2. This CDR3 has 15 residues. Trimming cost V 10 bases and J 4 bases; bases outside gene matches: 9. Here the CDR3 DNA reads TGTGCCACTAACCTAGCGGGGGAGGGCACCGGGGAGCTGTTTTTT. Amino acids: CATNLAGEGTGELFF.

This chain connects TRBV28 to TRBJ1-6; unclear D gene. This CDR3 spans 17 amino acids. Trimming removed 3 bases at V and 0 bases at J, with 12 bases between. Germline CDR1 and CDR2: MDHEN and SYDVKM. CDR3 residues: CASSLGSVSSYNSPLHF. The CDR3 DNA reads as TGTGCCAGCAGTTTGGGTAGTGTGAGCTCCTATAATTCACCCCTCCACTTT.

This chain joins TRBV7-8 and TRBJ2-3; a possible D gene is TRBD2 (5 bases). The CDR3 is made up of 16 amino acids. The ends were cut back, 4 bases at V and 0 bases at J, with 14 bases in the middle. CDR1 SGHVS and CDR2 FQNEAQ come from the germline V gene. This chain's CDR3 is CASSSLLAPSTDTQYF. The CDR3 DNA reads TGTGCCAGCAGCTCCCTTCTAGCACCTAGCACAGATACGCAGTATTTT.

This clonotype has more than one count but fewer than ten. V is TRBV5-1 and J is TRBJ2-3; D is ambiguous. V was clipped by 4 bases and J by 2 bases, with 11 bases between them. This CDR3 is built from 14 residues. Germline V gives CDR1 SGHRS, CDR2 YFSETQ. In nucleotides, the CDR3 is TGCGCCAGCAGCCCCGGTAAGCCCACAGATACGCAGTATTTT. Protein sequence: CASSPGKPTDTQYF.

This clonotype was seen at least ten times. This rearrangement joins TRBV5-1 to TRBJ2-3; D not resolved. Per germline, CDR1 SGHRS and CDR2 YFSETQ. Trimming stripped 3 bases from V and 2 bases from J, with 7 bases between. This CDR3 region has 13 residues. The CDR3 protein is CASSSSFTDTQYF. The CDR3 bases are TGCGCCAGCAGCTCTTCGTTCACAGATACGCAGTATTTT.